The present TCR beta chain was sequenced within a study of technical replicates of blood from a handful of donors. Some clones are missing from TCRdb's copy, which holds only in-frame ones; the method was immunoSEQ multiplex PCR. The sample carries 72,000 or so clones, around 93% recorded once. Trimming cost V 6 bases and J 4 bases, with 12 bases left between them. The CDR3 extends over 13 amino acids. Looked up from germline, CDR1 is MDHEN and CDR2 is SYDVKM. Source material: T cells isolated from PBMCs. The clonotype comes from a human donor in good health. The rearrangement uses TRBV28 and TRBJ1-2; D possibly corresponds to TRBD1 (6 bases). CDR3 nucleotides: TGTGCCAGCAGCCCGGGACAAAGCTATGGCTACACCTTC. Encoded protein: CASSPGQSYGYTF.